Following are 10 T cell receptor beta chains from one sample sequenced in a study of blood T cell repertoires in COVID-19. Clones were sequenced by immunoSEQ multiplex PCR, and TCRdb holds only the in-frame ones, with some missing. The table lists 70,000 or so clones, over 75% of them singletons. The specimen sequenced was peripheral blood. These receptors originate from a man aged 65 to 85 with active or convalescent COVID-19.

The gene calls are TRBV3-1 (or the pseudogene TRBV3-2) and TRBJ2-1; D remains ambiguous. CDR3 length: 13 residues. Germline V gene data show CDR1 as LGHDT and CDR2 as YNNKEL (reference sequence). The V gene lost 4 bases and the J gene lost 0 bases, with 4 bases spanning the gap. CDR3 protein: CASSLRSYNEQFF. CDR3 DNA: TGTGCCAGCAGCCTTCGCTCCTACAATGAGCAGTTCTTC.

This chain connects TRBV4-1 to TRBJ2-3; TRBD2 aligns across 7 bases. The V segment lost 0 bases and the J segment 1 base; nucleotides outside the gene matches: 10. CDR3 length: 18 amino acids. The germline gives CDR1 MGHRA, CDR2 YSYEKL. CDR3 DNA sequence: TGCGCCAGCAGCCAAGAGGGTCCCCCGGGGGGACGCACAGATACGCAGTATTTT. Translation: CASSQEGPPGGRTDTQYF.

This chain links TRBV11-2 with TRBJ2-3; weak D call: TRBD2 (6 bases). The V end lost 1 base, the J end lost 4 bases, and 9 bases lay between the germline ends. The CDR3 sequence is 14 residues long. Germline values: CDR1 SGHAT, CDR2 FQNNGV. The CDR3 DNA is TGTGCCAGCAGCTTAGCCCCTAGCGCAGATACGCAGTATTTT. Protein: CASSLAPSADTQYF.

The chain joins TRBV28 to TRBJ2-7; 7 bases match TRBD1. Germline V gene lookup returns CDR1 MDHEN and CDR2 SYDVKM. The CDR3 covers 12 residues. The CDR3 bases are TGTGCTACGAATAGGGGGCGCTACGAGCAGTACTTC. As protein: CATNRGRYEQYF.

The chain uses TRBV12-3 or TRBV12-4 and TRBJ2-1; the D gene is possibly TRBD2 (5 bases). V dropped 8 bases and J dropped 4 bases, with 12 bases sitting between them. This CDR3 comprises 13 residues. The CDR3 DNA follows: TGTGCCAGCCGCAGCGGAGGATACAATGAGCAGTTCTTC. Amino acid sequence: CASRSGGYNEQFF.

The chain is built from TRBV28 and TRBJ1-1; a weak D match, TRBD1 (5 bases). Germline-derived CDR1 and CDR2 are MDHEN and SYDVKM. This CDR3 has 14 residues. Between the trimmed V and J ends, which lost 8 bases and 1 base, there was a span of 14 bases. Here the CDR3 DNA reads TGTGCCAGCGACAGATTGACGGCGAACACTGAAGCTTTCTTT. Residues: CASDRLTANTEAFF. Supplemented by reference TRBV28 and TRBJ1-1, the full variable domain reads DVKVTQSSRYLVKRTGEKVFLECVQDMDHENMFWYRQDPGLGLRLIYFSYDVKMKEKGDIPEGYSVSREKKERFSLILESASTNQTSMYLCASDRLTANTEAFFGQGTRLTVV.

This chain uses TRBV7-3 with TRBJ1-1, with 11 positions matching TRBD1. Germline lookup yields CDR1 SGHTA and CDR2 FQGTGA. With 9 bases clipped from V and 11 bases from J, the junction kept 2 bases outside the gene matches. The CDR3 extends over 10 amino acids. The CDR3 region is CASGQGAAFF. The CDR3 coding sequence is TGTGCCAGTGGACAGGGGGCGGCTTTCTTT.

This clone has just one count. This chain connects TRBV18 to TRBJ2-3; D ambiguous. Germline CDR1 reads KGHSH; CDR2 reads LQKENI. The CDR3 length is 14 residues. With 3 bases removed from V and 6 bases from J, the gap between germline ends came to 13 bases. The CDR3 sequence is CASSPPLSRDTQYF. The CDR3 DNA follows: TGTGCCAGCTCACCTCCCCTGTCCCGGGATACGCAGTATTTT.

The J gene is TRBJ1-2, the V gene TRBV28; 7 nucleotides align to TRBD1. The CDR3 consists of 15 residues. Germline V gene sequence: CDR1 MDHEN, CDR2 SYDVKM. V trimming: 6 bases; J trimming: 2 bases; junction bases outside the gene matches: 9. CDR3: CASRATGTANYGYTF. CDR3 in DNA: TGTGCCAGCAGGGCGACAGGGACGGCGAACTATGGCTACACCTTC.

The chain recombines TRBV5-5 with TRBJ1-2; D remains ambiguous. Germline V gene data show CDR1 as SGHKS and CDR2 as YYEKEE (reference sequence). This CDR3 is built from 17 residues. Between the trimmed V and J ends, which lost 0 bases and 3 bases, there was a span of 18 bases. CDR3 in DNA: TGTGCCAGCAGCTTGGAGGCAGAGTGGCGGGCTTACTATGGCTACACCTTC. Protein: CASSLEAEWRAYYGYTF. The entire variable domain, with the rest obtained from reference TRBV5-5 and TRBJ1-2, is as follows: DAGVTQSPTHLIKTRGQQVTLRCSPISGHKSVSWYQQVLGQGPQFIFQYYEKEERGRGNFPDRFSARQFPNYSSELNVNALLLGDSALYLCASSLEAEWRAYYGYTFGSGTRLTVV.